The 13 T cell receptor beta chains listed next were all sequenced from one sample in a study of cytomegalovirus exposure and HLA in healthy donors. Amplification used 60 Vbeta primers and 13 Jbeta primers. TCRdb's copy holds only in-frame clones and misses some; the assay was immunoSEQ multiplex PCR. The data show under 80,000 clones, with roughly 65% seen just once and about 2.1% held by the top ten. The sequencing sample was made of PBMCs. All receptors come from a woman aged 30 to 39 in good health and CMV-seronegative.

V is TRBV13 and J is TRBJ2-5; TRBD2 agrees at 10 bases. The CDR3 contains 16 residues. The V and J ends lost 5 bases and 5 bases, in that order; junction bases with no gene match: 11. Germline CDR1 is PRHDT and CDR2 is FYEKMQ (reference sequence). The CDR3 sequence is CASSELAGWGGETQYF. In DNA, the CDR3 is TGTGCCAGCAGCGAACTAGCGGGGTGGGGCGGGGAGACCCAGTACTTC.

J is TRBJ2-1 and V is TRBV5-4; 10 positions agree with TRBD1. Losses at the gene ends were 3 bases for V and 6 bases for J; bases not matched to a gene: 0. The length of the CDR3 is 13 residues. Germline CDR1 is SGHNT and CDR2 is YYREEE (reference sequence). CDR3: CASSWDRGNEQFF. Written as DNA, the CDR3 is TGTGCCAGCAGCTGGGACAGGGGCAATGAGCAGTTCTTC.

V is TRBV4-3 and J is TRBJ2-1; 8 nucleotides agree with TRBD1. CDR1 is LGHNA and CDR2 is YSLEER in the germline V gene. The CDR3 loop spans 17 amino acids. V shed 1 base and J 0 bases; nucleotides not matched to a gene: 5. The CDR3, as DNA: TGCGCCAGCAGCCAAGGAACCGGGACAGGCTCCTACAATGAGCAGTTCTTC. Amino acid sequence: CASSQGTGTGSYNEQFF.

The chain is built from TRBV10-3 and TRBJ2-5, with TRBD2 identical over 10 bases. Trimming removed 6 bases from V and 3 bases from J; junction bases left unmatched: 1. The CDR3 is made up of 13 amino acids. CDR1 is ENHRY and CDR2 is SYGVKD in the germline V gene. The CDR3 DNA reads as TGTGCCATCAGCCTAGCGGGGGAAGAGACCCAGTACTTC. Its protein is CAISLAGEETQYF.

The J gene is TRBJ1-2, the V gene TRBV7-2; 10 nucleotides line up with TRBD1. The CDR3 is 16 residues long. V shed 5 bases and J 6 bases; nucleotides not matched to a gene: 12. CDR1 SGHTA and CDR2 FQGNSA come from the germline V gene. The chain's CDR3 is CASSLTGGFLWNGYTF. CDR3 nucleotides: TGTGCCAGCAGCCTGACAGGGGGCTTTTTATGGAATGGCTACACCTTC.

The chain combines TRBV6-5 with TRBJ2-7; TRBD1 is a possible D gene (6 bases). In germline, CDR1 is MNHEY, CDR2 SVGAGI. V was trimmed by 8 bases and J by 6 bases, leaving 14 bases between them. The CDR3 consists of 12 residues. The CDR3 loop reads CASSRQASEQYF. In nucleotides, the CDR3 is TGTGCCAGCTCGAGACAGGCATCCGAGCAGTACTTC.

The chain links TRBV6-5 to TRBJ1-2; D gene unclear. Trimming took 0 bases from V and 0 from J, leaving 11 bases between them. The CDR3 sequence is 16 residues long. CDR1 is MNHEY and CDR2 is SVGAGI in the germline V gene. CDR3 loop: CASSYSPRGTNYGYTF. CDR3 bases: TGTGCCAGCAGTTACTCGCCCCGGGGAACTAACTATGGCTACACCTTC.

The chain joins TRBV18 to TRBJ1-3; the D is unclear. The CDR3 spans 12 residues. Deletions cut 3 bases from V and 3 bases from J, with 3 bases between. Germline V gene lookup returns CDR1 KGHSH and CDR2 LQKENI. The CDR3 DNA reads as TGTGCCAGCTCACCCGGTGGAAACACCATATATTTT. Translating gives CASSPGGNTIYF. The variable domain in full, completed from reference TRBV18 and TRBJ1-3, reads NAGVMQNPRHLVRRRGQEARLRCSPMKGHSHVYWYRQLPEEGLKFMVYLQKENIIDESGMPKERFSAEFPKEGPSILRIQQVVRGDSAAYFCASSPGGNTIYFGEGSWLTVV.

The V gene is TRBV28, the J gene TRBJ2-7, with TRBD1 matching 9 bases. The CDR3 runs 14 residues. CDR1 is MDHEN, CDR2 SYDVKM, per germline. V was pared by 6 bases and J by 7 bases, with 10 bases of the junction left unmatched. In DNA, the CDR3 is TGTGCCAGCAGCCCAACAGGGGGCTGGAGGGAGCAGTACTTC. Translation: CASSPTGGWREQYF.

The gene calls are TRBV4-2 and TRBJ1-6; 9 nucleotides match TRBD1. This CDR3 region has 15 residues. Germline-derived CDR1 and CDR2 are LGHNA and YNFKEQ. Trimming took 2 bases from V and 8 from J; bases not matched to a gene: 4. The CDR3: CASSQSDRGYSPLHF. The CDR3 DNA follows: TGTGCCAGCAGCCAATCGGACAGGGGATATTCACCCCTCCACTTT.

The chain joins TRBV13 to TRBJ1-4; TRBD1 is a possible D gene (5 bases). The CDR3 is 17 residues long. Germline-derived CDR1 and CDR2 are PRHDT and FYEKMQ (reference sequence). V lost 2 bases, J lost 1 base, and 14 bases lay in between. CDR3 sequence reads: CASSLQGVGGTNEKLFF. CDR3 sequence (DNA): TGTGCCAGCAGCTTACAAGGGGTTGGCGGAACTAATGAAAAACTGTTTTTT.

This rearrangement joins TRBV19 to TRBJ2-3, with 7 bases fitting TRBD1. The CDR3 runs to 13 residues. V shed 6 bases and J 5 bases; nucleotides not matched to a gene: 5. Germline assignment: CDR1 LNHDA and CDR2 SQIVND (reference sequence). The CDR3 sequence: CASRDRQGDTQYF. The DNA of the CDR3 is TGTGCCAGTAGAGACAGACAGGGAGATACGCAGTATTTT.

Here the CDR3 DNA reads TGTGCCAGCAGTGAAGGACGGGGGGCCCTCCCGGATACGCAGTATTTT. Amino acids: CASSEGRGALPDTQYF. This sequence joins TRBV6-1 and TRBJ2-3, with D maybe TRBD2 (7 bases). The CDR3 is 16 residues long. Germline assignment: CDR1 MNHNS and CDR2 SASEGT. Trimming removed 1 base from V and 6 bases from J, with 17 bases in between.